This is a list of T cell receptor beta chains from one sample in a study of post-analysis software for immune sequencing data. Using its own MiXCR run on the PCR reads, TCRdb lists one record per CDR3 protein. In the table there are fewer than 850,000 distinct CDR3 sequences, 30% of which are singletons. The specimen was blood. The receptor set was obtained from a girl under 18 with multiple sclerosis. Each CDR3 is given with its conserved first and last residue. D genes are given only for firm matches. Size values are once, few and many counts, or a class for expanded clones, and some rows have none.

clone_size: -; d_call: -; j_call: TRBJ1-2; v_call: TRBV7-2; cdr3_nt: TGTGCCAGCAGCCCCCACAGGGATTACACCTTC; cdr3_aa: CASSPHRDYTF
clone_size: once; d_call: TRBD1; j_call: TRBJ2-5; v_call: TRBV20-1; cdr3_nt: TGCAGTGTTAGTTTGGGACAGGCGCCCGAGACCCAGTACTTC; cdr3_aa: CSVSLGQAPETQYF
clone_size: -; d_call: TRBD2; j_call: TRBJ2-1; v_call: TRBV11-2; cdr3_nt: TGTGCCAGCAGCTTCGAACCTAGCGGGAGGGCCCTGGATGAGCAGTTCTTC; cdr3_aa: CASSFEPSGRALDEQFF
clone_size: -; d_call: TRBD2; j_call: TRBJ2-2; v_call: TRBV29-1; cdr3_nt: TGCAGCCATGGTGGGGGGGTGTTCGGGGAGCTGTTTTTT; cdr3_aa: CSHGGGVFGELFF
clone_size: few; d_call: TRBD2; j_call: TRBJ2-3; v_call: TRBV6-4; cdr3_nt: TGTGCCAGCAGCCAACTAGCGGGAGGGCCAACAGATACGCAGTATTTT; cdr3_aa: CASSQLAGGPTDTQYF
clone_size: -; d_call: -; j_call: TRBJ1-5; v_call: TRBV7-2; cdr3_nt: TGTGCCAGCAGCTTAGGTTGGAATCAGCCCCAGCATTTT; cdr3_aa: CASSLGWNQPQHF
clone_size: -; d_call: TRBD2; j_call: TRBJ2-5; v_call: TRBV15; cdr3_nt: TGTGCCACCGGACTAGCGGAAGGGGGAAAGACCCAGTACTTC; cdr3_aa: CATGLAEGGKTQYF
clone_size: few; d_call: -; j_call: TRBJ1-4; v_call: TRBV7-9; cdr3_nt: TGTGCCAGCAGCTTAGGGAAGACAGTCACTAATGAAAAACTGTTTTTT; cdr3_aa: CASSLGKTVTNEKLFF
clone_size: -; d_call: TRBD2; j_call: TRBJ2-3; v_call: TRBV5-1; cdr3_nt: TGCGCCAGCAGCACGGGACTAGCGAGCACAGATACGCAGTATTTT; cdr3_aa: CASSTGLASTDTQYF
clone_size: many; d_call: -; j_call: TRBJ2-6; v_call: TRBV12-3/TRBV12-4; cdr3_nt: TGTGCCAGCAGGGACACTGGGACGATAGGGCGGCGGGGCTCTGGGGCCAACGTCCTGACTTTC; cdr3_aa: CASRDTGTIGRRGSGANVLTF
clone_size: -; d_call: -; j_call: TRBJ2-1; v_call: TRBV20-1; cdr3_nt: TGCAGTGCTGGGGACTGGGGTGAGCAGTTCTTC; cdr3_aa: CSAGDWGEQFF
clone_size: -; d_call: TRBD2; j_call: TRBJ2-3; v_call: TRBV12-3/TRBV12-4; cdr3_nt: TGTGCCAGCAGTTCGAATGGGCGGGAGCGGACAGATACGCAGTATTTT; cdr3_aa: CASSSNGRERTDTQYF
clone_size: few; d_call: -; j_call: TRBJ2-3; v_call: TRBV10-3; cdr3_nt: TGTGCCATCAGTGAGGACACCTTCACAGATACGCAGTATTTT; cdr3_aa: CAISEDTFTDTQYF
clone_size: -; d_call: TRBD2; j_call: TRBJ2-5; v_call: TRBV28; cdr3_nt: TGTGCCAGCAGTTTAAGGTTGGCGGGAGCATCCCAAGAGACCCAGTACTTC; cdr3_aa: CASSLRLAGASQETQYF
clone_size: once; d_call: TRBD1; j_call: TRBJ1-1; v_call: TRBV20-1; cdr3_nt: TGCAGTGCTAGAGATGAGGGGACAGGGGGCACTGAAGCTTTCTTT; cdr3_aa: CSARDEGTGGTEAFF
clone_size: many; d_call: -; j_call: TRBJ1-4; v_call: TRBV2; cdr3_nt: TGTGCCAGCGACTATTCCGGGACTACTGAAAAACTGTTTTTT; cdr3_aa: CASDYSGTTEKLFF
clone_size: many; d_call: TRBD1; j_call: TRBJ1-5; v_call: TRBV20-1; cdr3_nt: TGCAGTGCGACAACCCTGGGACAGGGGGCTTTACAGCCCCAGCATTTT; cdr3_aa: CSATTLGQGALQPQHF